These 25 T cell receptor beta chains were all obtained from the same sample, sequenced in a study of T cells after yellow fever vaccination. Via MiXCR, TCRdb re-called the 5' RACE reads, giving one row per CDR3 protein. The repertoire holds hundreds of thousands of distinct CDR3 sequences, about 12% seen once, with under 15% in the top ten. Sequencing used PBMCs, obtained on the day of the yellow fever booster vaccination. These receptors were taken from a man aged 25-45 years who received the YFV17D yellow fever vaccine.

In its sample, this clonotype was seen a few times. The chain's CDR3 is CASMGDRAYEQYF. The CDR3 coding sequence is TGTGCCAGCATGGGAGACAGGGCCTACGAGCAGTACTTC. The chain uses TRBV6-1 and TRBJ2-7; 7 bases map to TRBD1. This CDR3 region has 13 residues. Germline loops: CDR1 MNHNS, CDR2 SASEGT. The trim removed 7 bases at V and 2 bases at J, leaving 5 bases unmatched.

Here the CDR3 reads CATRGDSYEQYF. The CDR3 DNA reads as TGTGCCACAAGAGGGGACTCCTACGAGCAGTACTTC. V gene TRBV7-9 combines with J gene TRBJ2-7; D is tentatively TRBD1 or TRBD2 (5 bases each). The length of the CDR3 is 12 residues. Per the germline V gene, CDR1 is SEHNR and CDR2 is FQNEAQ (reference sequence). V was cut by 10 bases and J by 0 bases, with 10 bases left in between.

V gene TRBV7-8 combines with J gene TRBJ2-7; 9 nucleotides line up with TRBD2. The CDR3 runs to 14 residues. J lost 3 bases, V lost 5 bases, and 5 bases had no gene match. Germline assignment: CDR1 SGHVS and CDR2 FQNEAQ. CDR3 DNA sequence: TGTGCCAGCAGCGTGCGGGAGGGCCACTACGAGCAGTACTTC. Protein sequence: CASSVREGHYEQYF.

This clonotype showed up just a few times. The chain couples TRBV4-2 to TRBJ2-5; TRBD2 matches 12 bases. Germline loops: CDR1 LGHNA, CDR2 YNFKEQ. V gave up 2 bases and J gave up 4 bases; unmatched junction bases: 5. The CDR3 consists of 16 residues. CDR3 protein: CASSQPLAGGLETQYF. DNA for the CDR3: TGTGCCAGCAGCCAACCTCTAGCGGGAGGGTTAGAGACCCAGTACTTC.

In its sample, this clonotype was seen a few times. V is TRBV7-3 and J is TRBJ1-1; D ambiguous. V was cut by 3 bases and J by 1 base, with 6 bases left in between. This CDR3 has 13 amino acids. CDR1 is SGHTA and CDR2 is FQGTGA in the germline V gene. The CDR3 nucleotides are TGTGCCAGCAGCTTTAGAAGGAACACTGAAGCTTTCTTT. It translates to CASSFRRNTEAFF. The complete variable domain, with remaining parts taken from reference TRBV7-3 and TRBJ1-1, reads GAGVSQTPSNKVTEKGKYVELRCDPISGHTALYWYRQSLGQGPEFLIYFQGTGAADDSGLPNDRFFAVRPEGSVSTLKIQRTERGDSAVYLCASSFRRNTEAFFGQGTRLTVV.

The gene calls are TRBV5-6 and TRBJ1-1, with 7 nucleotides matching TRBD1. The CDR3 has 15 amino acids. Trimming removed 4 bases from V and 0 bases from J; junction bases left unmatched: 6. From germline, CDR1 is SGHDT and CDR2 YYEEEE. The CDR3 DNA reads TGTGCCAGCAGCGGAAACAGGGGAATGAACACTGAAGCTTTCTTT. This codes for CASSGNRGMNTEAFF.

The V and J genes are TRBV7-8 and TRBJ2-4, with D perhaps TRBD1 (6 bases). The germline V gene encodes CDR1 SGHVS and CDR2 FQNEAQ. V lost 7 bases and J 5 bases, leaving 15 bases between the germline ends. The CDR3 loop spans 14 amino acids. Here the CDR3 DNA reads TGTGCCAGCACCAACAGGGTTTTGGAAAACATTCAGTACTTC. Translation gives CASTNRVLENIQYF.

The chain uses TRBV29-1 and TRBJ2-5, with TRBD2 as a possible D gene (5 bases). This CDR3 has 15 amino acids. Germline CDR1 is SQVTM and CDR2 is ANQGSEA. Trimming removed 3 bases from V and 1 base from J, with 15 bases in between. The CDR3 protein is CSVDEWEKGQETQYF. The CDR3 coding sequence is TGCAGCGTTGATGAGTGGGAGAAGGGCCAAGAGACCCAGTACTTC. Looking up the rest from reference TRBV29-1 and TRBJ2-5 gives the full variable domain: SAVISQKPSRDICQRGTSLTIQCQVDSQVTMMFWYRQQPGQSLTLIATANQGSEATYESGFVIDKFPISRPNLTFSTLTVSNMSPEDSSIYLCSVDEWEKGQETQYFGPGTRLLVL.

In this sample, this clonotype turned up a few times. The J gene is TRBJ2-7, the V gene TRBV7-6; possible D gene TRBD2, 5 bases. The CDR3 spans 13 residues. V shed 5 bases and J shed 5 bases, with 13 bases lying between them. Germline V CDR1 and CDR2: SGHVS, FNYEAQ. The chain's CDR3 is CASSGSSGHEQYF. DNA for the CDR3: TGTGCCAGCAGCGGGAGTTCGGGCCACGAGCAGTACTTC.

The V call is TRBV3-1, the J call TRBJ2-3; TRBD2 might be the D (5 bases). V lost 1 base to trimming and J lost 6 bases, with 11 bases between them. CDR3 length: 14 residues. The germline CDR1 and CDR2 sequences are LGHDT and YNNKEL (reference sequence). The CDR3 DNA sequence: TGTGCCAGCAGCCAAGGTAGTCGCGGGGATACGCAGTATTTT. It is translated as CASSQGSRGDTQYF.

CDR3 protein: CASARGGHSQETQYF. The DNA for the CDR3 is TGCGCCAGCGCGCGGGGCGGGCACTCTCAAGAGACCCAGTACTTC. The V and J genes are TRBV5-1 and TRBJ2-5, with D tentatively TRBD2 (6 bases). Trimming took off 7 bases at V and 2 bases at J, with 18 bases between the two ends. In germline, CDR1 is SGHRS, CDR2 YFSETQ. The length of the CDR3 is 15 residues. The full variable domain, in which reference TRBV5-1 and TRBJ2-5 provide the parts outside the CDR3, is KAGVTQTPRYLIKTRGQQVTLSCSPISGHRSVSWYQQTPGQGLQFLFEYFSETQRNKGNFPGRFSGRQFSNSRSEMNVSTLELGDSALYLCASARGGHSQETQYFGPGTRLLVL.

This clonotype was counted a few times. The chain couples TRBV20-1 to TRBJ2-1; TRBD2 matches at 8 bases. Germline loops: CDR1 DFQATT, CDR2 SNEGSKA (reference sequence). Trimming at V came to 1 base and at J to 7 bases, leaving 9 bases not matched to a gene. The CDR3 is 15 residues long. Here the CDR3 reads CSARAPGGSVNEQFF. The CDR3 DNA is TGCAGTGCTAGAGCCCCGGGAGGGTCAGTGAATGAGCAGTTCTTC.

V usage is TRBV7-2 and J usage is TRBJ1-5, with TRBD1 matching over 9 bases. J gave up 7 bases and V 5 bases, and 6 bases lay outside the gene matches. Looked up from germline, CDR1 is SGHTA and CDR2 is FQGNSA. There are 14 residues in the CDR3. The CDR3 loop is CASSPRTGEQPQHF. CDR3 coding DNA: TGTGCCAGCAGCCCCCGGACAGGGGAACAGCCCCAGCATTTT.

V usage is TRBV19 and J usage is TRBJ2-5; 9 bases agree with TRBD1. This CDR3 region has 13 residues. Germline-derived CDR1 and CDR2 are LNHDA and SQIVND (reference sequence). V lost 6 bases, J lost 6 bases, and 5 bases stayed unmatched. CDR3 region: CASSPGQGKTQYF. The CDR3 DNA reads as TGTGCCAGTAGCCCGGGACAGGGAAAGACCCAGTACTTC.

The CDR3 sequence is CASSLIGFGVENEQFF. Written as DNA, the CDR3 is TGTGCCAGCAGCTTGATAGGATTCGGAGTTGAGAATGAGCAGTTCTTC. V and J are TRBV5-8 and TRBJ2-1, with D uncertain. CDR1 and CDR2 (germline): SGHTS, YDEGEE. Trimming removed 1 base from V and 7 bases from J, with 18 bases in between. The length of the CDR3 is 16 residues.

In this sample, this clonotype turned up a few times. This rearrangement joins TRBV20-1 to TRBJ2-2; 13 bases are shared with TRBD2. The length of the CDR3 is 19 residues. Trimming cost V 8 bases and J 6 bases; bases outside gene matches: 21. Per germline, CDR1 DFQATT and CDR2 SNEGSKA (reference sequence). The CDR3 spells CSPGDCTSGREGVAGELFF. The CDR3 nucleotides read TGCAGTCCGGGAGATTGTACTAGCGGGAGGGAGGGTGTGGCCGGGGAGCTGTTTTTT.

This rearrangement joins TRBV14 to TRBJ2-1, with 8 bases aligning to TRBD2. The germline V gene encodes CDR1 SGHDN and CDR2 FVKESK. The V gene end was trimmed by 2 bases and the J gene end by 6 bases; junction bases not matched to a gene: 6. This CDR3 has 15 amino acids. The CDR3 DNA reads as TGTGCCAGCAGCCAATCCCCGGGAGGGGCCAATGAGCAGTTCTTC. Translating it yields CASSQSPGGANEQFF.

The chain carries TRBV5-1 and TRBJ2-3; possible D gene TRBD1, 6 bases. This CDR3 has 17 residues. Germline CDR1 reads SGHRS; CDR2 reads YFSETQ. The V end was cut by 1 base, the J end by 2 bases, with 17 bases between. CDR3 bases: TGCGCCAGCAGCTTGTTACTAGGGGGTACCAACACAGATACGCAGTATTTT. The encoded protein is CASSLLLGGTNTDTQYF.

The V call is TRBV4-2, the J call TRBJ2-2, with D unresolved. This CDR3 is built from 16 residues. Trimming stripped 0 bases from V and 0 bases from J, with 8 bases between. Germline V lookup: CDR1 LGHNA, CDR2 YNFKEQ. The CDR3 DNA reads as TGTGCCAGCAGCCAAGAGTCAGTTTCGAACACCGGGGAGCTGTTTTTT. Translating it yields CASSQESVSNTGELFF.

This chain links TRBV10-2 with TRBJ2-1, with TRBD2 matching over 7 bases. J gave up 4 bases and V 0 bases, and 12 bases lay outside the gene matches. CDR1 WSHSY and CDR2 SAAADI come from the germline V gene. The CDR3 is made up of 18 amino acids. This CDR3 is CASSESTASGGTYNEQFF. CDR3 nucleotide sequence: TGCGCCAGCAGTGAGTCGACCGCTAGCGGAGGGACTTACAATGAGCAGTTCTTC.

This CDR3 reads CASGEAEQFF. In nucleotides, the CDR3 is TGTGCCAGCGGGGAGGCTGAGCAGTTCTTC. The rearrangement uses TRBV2 and TRBJ2-1; a weak D match, TRBD2 (6 bases). This CDR3 has 10 residues. V gave up 8 bases and J gave up 9 bases, with 8 bases separating them. CDR1 is SNHLY and CDR2 is FYNNEI in the germline V gene.

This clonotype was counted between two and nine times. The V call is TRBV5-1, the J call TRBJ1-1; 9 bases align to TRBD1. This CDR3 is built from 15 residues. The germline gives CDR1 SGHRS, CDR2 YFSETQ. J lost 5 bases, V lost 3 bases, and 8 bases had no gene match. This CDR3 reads CASSWDRVGGTEAFF. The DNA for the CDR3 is TGCGCCAGCAGCTGGGACAGGGTCGGGGGTACTGAAGCTTTCTTT.

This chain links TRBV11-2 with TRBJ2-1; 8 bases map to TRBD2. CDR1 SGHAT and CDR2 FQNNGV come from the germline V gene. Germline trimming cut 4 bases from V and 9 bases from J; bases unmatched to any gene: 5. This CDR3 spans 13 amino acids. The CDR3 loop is CASSSQRESEQFF. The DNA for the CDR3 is TGTGCCAGCAGCTCCCAGCGGGAGAGTGAGCAGTTCTTC.

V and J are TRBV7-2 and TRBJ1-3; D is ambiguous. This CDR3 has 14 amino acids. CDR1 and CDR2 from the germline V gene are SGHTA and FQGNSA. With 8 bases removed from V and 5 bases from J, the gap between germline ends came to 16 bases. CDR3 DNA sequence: TGTGCCAGCCTGTCCGGAAGGGATCGAAACACCATATATTTT. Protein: CASLSGRDRNTIYF.

The CDR3 spells CSASRPSGSYNEQFF. CDR3 bases: TGCAGTGCCTCCCGGCCTAGCGGCTCCTACAATGAGCAGTTCTTC. The chain has TRBV20-1 and TRBJ2-1, with 7 bases that match TRBD2. Trimming removed 6 bases from V and 0 bases from J; junction bases left unmatched: 8. The CDR3 contains 15 residues. Germline assignment: CDR1 DFQATT and CDR2 SNEGSKA (reference sequence).